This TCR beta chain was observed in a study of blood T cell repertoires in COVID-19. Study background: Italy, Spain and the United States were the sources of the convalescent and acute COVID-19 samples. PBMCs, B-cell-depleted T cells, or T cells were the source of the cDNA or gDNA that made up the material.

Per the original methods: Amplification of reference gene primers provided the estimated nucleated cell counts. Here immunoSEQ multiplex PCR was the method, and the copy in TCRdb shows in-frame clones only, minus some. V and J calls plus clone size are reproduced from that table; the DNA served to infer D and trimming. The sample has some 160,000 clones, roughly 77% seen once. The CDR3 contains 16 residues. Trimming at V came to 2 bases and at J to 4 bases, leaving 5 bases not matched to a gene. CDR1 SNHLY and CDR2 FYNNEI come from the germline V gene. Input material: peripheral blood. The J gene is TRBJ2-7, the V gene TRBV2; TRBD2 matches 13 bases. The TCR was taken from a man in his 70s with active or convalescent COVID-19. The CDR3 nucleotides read TGTGCCAGCAGTGAATATCTACTAGCGGGAGGGTACGAGCAGTACTTC. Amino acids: CASSEYLLAGGYEQYF. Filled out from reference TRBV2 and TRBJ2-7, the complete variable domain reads EPEVTQTPSHQVTQMGQEVILRCVPISNHLYFYWYRQILGQKVEFLVSFYNNEISEKSEIFDDQFSVERPDGSNFTLKIRSTKLEDSAMYFCASSEYLLAGGYEQYFGPGTRLTVT.